The entry that follows covers one TCR beta chain sequence. Its antigen is still unknown. Base qualities are missing; no much larger clone stands one base away. Spanning cysteine to phenylalanine, the CDR3 consists of 13 amino acids. Left in the record is the CDR3 DNA by itself, 39 bases read in frame from the first base. V drops 1 base and J drops 6 bases, leaving 10 bases in between. From a lookup of the germline V gene, CDR1 and CDR2 are MNHNS and SASEGT. Libraries came from the immunoSEQ multiplex PCR assay. The multiplex PCR relied on a mix of 60 forward primers for TCR Vbeta segments and 13 reverse primers for TCR Jbeta segments. A multiplex PCR assay on genomic DNA amplified the CDR3 region of rearranged TCR beta genes. The amplified TCR beta libraries were sequenced on the Illumina HiSeq System as 87-base-pair reads. In the authors' own workflow: A later analysis counted some 74 million unique TCR beta chains across the 500 to 850 repertoires, and roughly 11 million of these chains were shared by at least two donors. To remove PCR and sequencing errors, raw reads were error-corrected and collapsed into unique sequences using a nearest-neighbor algorithm that merged closely related sequences. To assign V, D and J gene segments, CDR3 sequences were aligned to IMGT reference sequences. For a sequence to be retained, a match of at least six nucleotides to both a V gene segment and a J gene segment was required. Rearrangements were classified as productive when the CDR3 lacked stop codons and remained in frame with V and J, and all other rearrangements were classified as non-productive. CDR3 was defined by IMGT convention, running from the second conserved V-encoded cysteine to the conserved J-encoded phenylalanine. The earlier analysis of a few hundred of the donors excluded sequences that lacked an unambiguous match to a single V gene segment. In an earlier analysis of around 590 of the donors, a V segment was called functional when productive rearrangements were above 56.7%, and segregating when the standard deviation between donors exceeded 5%. To diagnose cytomegalovirus status from the catalog of TCR beta chain sequences, a statistical classification framework was built. A later analysis assigned V and J genes by comparing TCR nucleotide sequences with IMGT/GENE-DB human TR gene sequences. In a later analysis, CDR3 sequences and most-parsimonious VDJ recombination scenarios were assigned using the TCRdist pipeline. In a later analysis, each TCR beta chain was defined by its CDR3 amino acid sequence together with its V-gene family, and reads lacking a unique V-gene family were excluded. As a way to deal with suspected cross-contamination and a sequencing artifact, a later analysis dropped approximately 570 nucleotide sequences that were highly shared and had low generation probability. A later analysis calculated a clonal expansion index for each public chain from normalized within-repertoire ranks of inferred template counts. A later analysis computed generation probabilities with a VDJ recombination model fitted to out-of-frame rearrangements, and checked the results against IGoR. In a later analysis, TCR-TCR, TCR-HLA and TCR-CMV co-occurrence was scored with hypergeometric tests, and a repertoire-size bias correction was applied to TCR pairs. A later analysis estimated false discovery rates by permuting HLA or CMV assignments 20 times. In a later analysis, co-occurring TCRs were grouped with DBSCAN, and TCRdist sequence similarity was added when clustering was performed within HLA-allele-positive subsets. For co-occurrence clustering, repertoires with fewer than 30,000 or more than 120,000 public chains were excluded, along with about five repertoires with anomalous nucleotide sharing. This is the immuneACCESS table as TCRdb keeps it, with only in-frame sequences that have V and J called. A part of the clones is gone; compared with another copy, unresolved V genes explain less than half, and the rest is unexplained. D and trimming come from the DNA, and the V and J calls and clone size come from that table. The sample table records 30,000 to 40,000 clones; 60% to 70% of these occur just once. The ten largest clones add up to 10% of the sample.

This sample was included in a study of cytomegalovirus exposure and HLA in healthy donors (dated by TCRdb to the late 2010s). Notes on the research overall: An earlier analysis of approximately 640 of the donors reported about 250 Gb of sequence data and some 120 million unique TCR beta sequences from 150 million to 200 million T cells. An early release that covered more than 550 HLA-typed donors contained approximately 300 gigabases of sequencing data and around 80 million unique TCR sequences. Among the roughly 400 genotyped donors, around 81% belonged to the genetic ancestry cluster associated with self-reported Caucasian donors. The study aimed to test whether cataloging public T cell receptors could reveal signatures of past pathogen exposure. Using immunosequencing, the study profiled T cell repertoires from approximately 700 subjects and related those repertoires to cytomegalovirus serostatus. Besides the first cohort of 500 to 700 subjects, a separate validation cohort made up of over 100 different subjects was used. To predict cytomegalovirus infection status, the study combined high-throughput TCR immunosequencing, statistical association of individual TCRs with disease status, and machine learning. A later analysis re-examined previously published TCR beta repertoires from more than 550 donors and added high-resolution HLA genotyping to investigate patterns of TCR occurrence. Rather than drawing on any new phenotypic data, the later analysis identified candidate immune exposures from TCR beta sequences and the way those sequences occurred across donors. An earlier analysis of 587 of the donors applied high-throughput TCR beta sequencing to assess whether each TCR beta V gene segment acted as functional or pseudogenic. Donor age, sex, ethnicity and CMV serostatus were collected together with the repertoire data. A later genetic analysis took genome-wide SNP genotypes for about 65% of the 666 donors and used that subset as a discovery cohort. All discovery cohort repertoires had been generated on a single sequencing platform. Both class I and class II loci were covered by HLA typing, at four-digit resolution. Typing coverage differed by locus: A, B, C, DRB1 and DQB1 were typed in roughly 629-630 donors, DQA1 in approximately 520, DPA1 in approximately 610, and DPB1 in just under 490. About 5 DR-DQ haplotypes were handled as single units for association and clustering, since linkage in the cohort was strong. On average, roughly 200,000 unique TCR beta nucleotide sequences were sequenced per donor among a few hundred genotyped donors of the cohort, with roughly 19% of those sequences being non-productive.

Study-wide findings and limitations: A further reported finding was that TCR beta sequences accurately predicted the HLA-A and HLA-B alleles for most subjects in the first cohort. Strong co-occurrence of HLA alleles, especially DR and DQ, made assigning TCR associations to individual alleles difficult. A later analysis associated 15,000 to 20,000 TCR beta sequences with specific HLA alleles at a false discovery rate of 0.05. HLA typing was unavailable for some donors at each locus, so association tests used only the typed subset. An earlier analysis of around 500 of the donors showed that most TCR beta V segments appeared in productive rearrangements either about 90% or about 30% of the time, which broadly matched IMGT annotations. It was suggested by the authors that the approach could potentially be generalized to other disease states and immunological phenotypes. A group of highly shared sequence variants was considered likely to be a technical artifact of the sequencing pipeline. In a later analysis, HLA-associated TCR beta chains were found to be more clonally expanded and to have lower generation probabilities than equally common non-associated chains. Across donors, most TCR sequences were observed very rarely, whereas some public TCRs were present in many individuals. According to a later analysis, TCR association rates differed among HLA loci, with DRB1 alleles showing the most associated TCRs and HLA-C alleles showing the fewest. The 87-base-pair reads could not distinguish some IMGT-functional V segments, including TRBV6-2 and TRBV6-3, so those segments were excluded. In the study, roughly 160 TCR beta chains were listed as associated with cytomegalovirus. In this cohort, only TCR beta chains were sequenced, and detectable features were limited by the absence of alpha or paired-chain data. CMV serostatus was the only immune exposure information available for the cohort. A later genetic analysis reported fewer N-insertions in productive TCRs among donors in an Asian-associated ancestry cluster than the roughly 620-donor mean. A later genetic analysis associated a missense DCLRE1C variant with V-gene and J-gene trimming of TCR beta chains, and an independent cohort replicated the association. Several of the top co-occurrence clusters appeared to be linked to parvovirus B19, influenza, CMV and Epstein-Barr virus, according to a later analysis. Correlated functional status among segregating V segments might reflect linkage disequilibrium, but an unknown experimental factor could not be ruled out. Because counts were too low, 15 to 20 rarely observed V segments, including chromosome 9 orphons, were excluded from the earlier analysis of around 640 of the donors. A few of the identified cytomegalovirus-associated TCR beta chains were confirmed in vitro to be specific for cytomegalovirus antigens. According to a later analysis, most CMV-associated TCR beta chains appeared to be HLA-restricted, and the HLA associations seemed to be driven largely by CMV exposure. Cytomegalovirus status was reported to be diagnosed by the classifier with high specificity and sensitivity in both the original and validation cohorts. Sequencing depth was assumed to be roughly uniform across donors in the presence/absence analyses, though that assumption may not hold.

The cohort was made up of 500 to 800 healthy bone marrow donors. All cohort members were sampled while nominally healthy, although unrecorded immune exposures were likely present. The donor tested CMV seropositive and was one of the 289 seropositive cohort members. A peripheral blood sample was provided by each donor, and peripheral blood mononuclear cells were used for TCR beta sequencing. The Qiagen DNeasy Blood Extraction Kit was used to extract genomic DNA from the blood cell samples. The sequencing sample was made of PBMCs. The chain was built from TRBV6-1 and TRBJ2-7; the D gene identity is not certain. The source of this sequence is a man aged 40-49 years in good health and CMV-seropositive. CDR3 reads: CASSEERGSEQYF. Here is the DNA: TGTGCCAGCAGTGAAGAGCGAGGCTCCGAGCAGTACTTC.